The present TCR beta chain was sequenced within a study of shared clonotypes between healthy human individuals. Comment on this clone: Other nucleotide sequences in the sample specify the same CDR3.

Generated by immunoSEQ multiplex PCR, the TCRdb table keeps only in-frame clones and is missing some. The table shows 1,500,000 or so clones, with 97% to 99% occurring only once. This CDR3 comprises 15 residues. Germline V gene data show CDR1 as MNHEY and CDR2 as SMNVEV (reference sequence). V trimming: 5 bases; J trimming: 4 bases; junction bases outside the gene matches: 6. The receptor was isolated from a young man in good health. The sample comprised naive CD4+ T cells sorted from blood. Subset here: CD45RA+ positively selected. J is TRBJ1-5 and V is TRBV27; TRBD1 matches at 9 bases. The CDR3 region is CASSPHRGLNQPQHF. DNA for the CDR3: TGTGCCAGCAGTCCCCACAGGGGGCTTAATCAGCCCCAGCATTTT.